This T cell receptor beta chain comes out of a study of control samples from healthy donors and cancer patients. This clone was observed once. The protocol was immunoSEQ multiplex PCR, while the TCRdb copy is restricted to in-frame clones and leaves out a portion. The sample comprises roughly 130,000 clones, about 95% of which are singletons, and less than 4% rests with the top ten. CDR3 length equals 13 residues. CDR1 and CDR2 (germline): SEHNR, FQNEAQ (reference sequence). V was pared by 6 bases and J by 2 bases, with 10 bases between. The chain recombines TRBV7-9 with TRBJ1-2; no firm D call. Material for sequencing was blood. The receptor's source is a man under 40 in good health. The CDR3 spells CASSLRENYGYTF. The CDR3, as DNA: TGTGCCAGCAGTTTAAGGGAGAACTATGGCTACACCTTC.